Below, 29 T cell receptor beta chains from the same sample are listed, as sequenced in a study of T-cell memory formation after mild COVID-19. A single record per CDR3 protein comes from TCRdb applying MiXCR to the 5' RACE reads. The data contain 130,000 to 150,000 distinct CDR3 sequences, 6% to 7% of them singletons. The source material was PBMCs or a T cell subset sorted from them (not recorded which). The receptors here all came from an adult woman who had mild COVID-19 (a few samples of this study predate the infection). Cell type and time point are not known.

This clonotype has a count of ten or more. The genes are TRBV7-9 and TRBJ2-7, with 11 bases fitting TRBD1. Germline CDR1 is SEHNR and CDR2 is FQNEAQ (reference sequence). The CDR3 is 15 amino acids. The V segment lost 3 bases and the J segment 3 bases; nucleotides outside the gene matches: 4. The CDR3 sequence is CASSFGTGGIYEQYF. The CDR3 DNA reads TGTGCCAGCAGCTTCGGGACAGGGGGAATCTACGAGCAGTACTTC. Together with reference TRBV7-9 and TRBJ2-7, the CDR3 gives the full variable domain: DTGVSQNPRHKITKRGQNVTFRCDPISEHNRLYWYRQTLGQGPEFLTYFQNEAQLEKSRLLSDRFSAERPKGSFSTLEIQRTEQGDSAMYLCASSFGTGGIYEQYFGPGTRLTVT.

This rearrangement joins TRBV12-3 or TRBV12-4 to TRBJ2-3, with TRBD1 identical over 7 bases. The CDR3 extends over 21 amino acids. After removal of 5 bases from V and 0 bases from J, the junction contained 23 bases not matched to a gene. This CDR3 reads CASSHLTGTALIPGSTDTQYF. CDR3 DNA: TGTGCCAGCAGTCACCTGACCGGGACAGCCCTGATCCCAGGCAGCACAGATACGCAGTATTTT.

This clonotype has ten or more counts. The J gene is TRBJ1-3, the V gene TRBV6-2 or TRBV6-3; D is ambiguous. Germline CDR1 reads MNHEY; CDR2 reads SVGEGT. The V gene lost 6 bases and the J gene lost 0 bases, with 9 bases spanning the gap. The length of the CDR3 is 14 residues. The CDR3 DNA is TGTGCCAGCAGCCGGAGCCTCTCTGGAAACACCATATATTTT. Its translation is CASSRSLSGNTIYF.

This clonotype was counted ten times or more. The chain joins TRBV29-1 to TRBJ2-1; a possible D gene is TRBD1 (6 bases). The length of the CDR3 is 13 residues. CDR1 is SQVTM and CDR2 is ANQGSEA in the germline V gene. V lost 6 bases to trimming and J lost 5 bases, with 14 bases between them. CDR3 sequence (DNA): TGCAGCGTAACCCGGGACAATCACAATGAGCAGTTCTTC. Encoded protein: CSVTRDNHNEQFF.

This chain uses TRBV12-3 or TRBV12-4 with TRBJ1-2, with TRBD1 identical over 9 bases. The V segment lost 10 bases and the J segment 4 bases; nucleotides outside the gene matches: 7. The CDR3 loop spans 13 amino acids. DNA of the CDR3: TGTGCCACACGGACAGGGGCCCCCTATGGCTACACCTTC. This gives the protein CATRTGAPYGYTF.

At least ten counts were recorded for this clonotype. CDR3 residues: CASGQSGTYSYEQYF. CDR3 DNA sequence: TGTGCTAGTGGTCAGAGCGGGACTTACTCCTACGAGCAGTACTTC. The chain has TRBV12-5 and TRBJ2-7; 7 nucleotides line up with TRBD2. Germline-derived CDR1 and CDR2 are LGHNT and FRNRAP. V lost 5 bases and J lost 0; bases outside the gene matches: 7. The CDR3 is 15 residues long.

Note on this clonotype: A much larger clone lies a single base off, so this may be a read error. This chain uses TRBV6-5 with TRBJ2-7; D is unresolved. CDR3 size: 14 residues. From germline, CDR1 is MNHEY and CDR2 SVGAGI. The CDR3 nucleotides are TGTGCCAGCAGTTACCTGGCAGCTTCCTACGCGCAGTACTTC. Translating gives CASSYLAASYAQYF.

This clonotype occurred many times. This chain uses TRBV6-5 with TRBJ1-1, with TRBD1 matching over 7 bases. The CDR3 length is 13 residues. CDR1 and CDR2 from the germline V gene are MNHEY and SVGAGI. The junction had 10 bases not matched to a gene; V was cut back by 8 bases and J by 7 bases. CDR3 sequence (DNA): TGTGCCAGCGGTAGACAGGGACGAGGTGAAGCTTTCTTT. Translation gives CASGRQGRGEAFF.

The chain recombines TRBV6-2 or TRBV6-3 with TRBJ2-2, with 7 bases aligning to TRBD2. CDR1 MNHEY and CDR2 SVGEGT come from the germline V gene. The length of the CDR3 is 15 residues. J lost 5 bases, V lost 10 bases, and 13 bases had no gene match. CDR3 in DNA: TGTGCCATCACCGAAGAAGCGGGGCCAACCGGGGAGCTGTTTTTT. This sequence encodes CAITEEAGPTGELFF.

This clonotype occurred many times. The J gene is TRBJ1-1, the V gene TRBV10-2; D unclear. This CDR3 has 14 residues. V lost 6 bases to trimming and J lost 0 bases, with 11 bases between them. From germline, CDR1 is WSHSY and CDR2 SAAADI. CDR3 sequence reads: CASSRISMNTEAFF. DNA of the CDR3: TGCGCCAGCAGCAGGATTTCCATGAACACTGAAGCTTTCTTT.

This clonotype was recorded many times. The CDR3 DNA reads as TGTGCCACCGCTCCAGGAGCTAGCACAGATACGCAGTATTTT. This encodes CATAPGASTDTQYF. The chain recombines TRBV15 with TRBJ2-3; D gene ambiguous. V dropped 8 bases and J dropped 0 bases, with 12 bases sitting between them. Germline-derived CDR1 and CDR2 are LNHNV and YYDKDF (reference sequence). The CDR3 has 14 amino acids.

This chain connects TRBV5-1 to TRBJ2-1; weak D call: TRBD2 (5 bases). This CDR3 is built from 12 residues. In germline, CDR1 is SGHRS, CDR2 YFSETQ. The germline V and J ends were trimmed by 4 bases and 7 bases, with 9 bases remaining between them. The CDR3 loop reads CASSPGFNEQFF. The CDR3 nucleotides are TGCGCCAGCAGCCCGGGATTTAATGAGCAGTTCTTC.

This clonotype has ten or more counts. V is TRBV7-6 and J is TRBJ2-5, with D unresolved. The CDR3 runs 14 residues. V was cut by 4 bases and J by 4 bases, with 13 bases left in between. CDR1 and CDR2 from the germline V gene are SGHVS and FNYEAQ. The CDR3 protein is CASSSISGGETQYF. In nucleotides, the CDR3 is TGTGCCAGCAGCTCCATTTCGGGTGGAGAGACCCAGTACTTC. The full variable domain, with the rest looked up from reference TRBV7-6 and TRBJ2-5, is GAGVSQSPRYKVTKRGQDVALRCDPISGHVSLYWYRQALGQGPEFLTYFNYEAQQDKSGLPNDRFSAERPEGSISTLTIQRTEQRDSAMYRCASSSISGGETQYFGPGTRLLVL.

The sample holds many counts of this clonotype. This rearrangement joins TRBV18 to TRBJ2-2; D gene unclear. The germline CDR1 and CDR2 sequences are KGHSH and LQKENI. V lost 3 bases and J 0 bases, leaving 11 bases between the germline ends. The CDR3 is 16 amino acids. The DNA of the CDR3 is TGTGCCAGCTCACCGACGGCTGGCTCGAACACCGGGGAGCTGTTTTTT. Amino acid sequence: CASSPTAGSNTGELFF. Together with reference TRBV18 and TRBJ2-2, the CDR3 gives the full variable domain: NAGVMQNPRHLVRRRGQEARLRCSPMKGHSHVYWYRQLPEEGLKFMVYLQKENIIDESGMPKERFSAEFPKEGPSILRIQQVVRGDSAAYFCASSPTAGSNTGELFFGEGSRLTVL.

This clonotype was recorded many times. The gene calls are TRBV10-3 and TRBJ2-3; D not resolved. This CDR3 contains 15 residues. V gave up 3 bases and J gave up 0 bases, with 10 bases separating them. Germline V lookup: CDR1 ENHRY, CDR2 SYGVKD. For the CDR3, the DNA is TGTGCCATCAGTGATAAACCGACAAGCACAGATACGCAGTATTTT. This translates into CAISDKPTSTDTQYF.

This chain's CDR3 is CASSSGQGGGYTF. For the CDR3, the DNA is TGCGCCAGCAGCTCCGGACAGGGTGGTGGCTACACCTTC. This chain joins TRBV5-1 and TRBJ1-2; 8 nucleotides align to TRBD1. The germline V gene has CDR1 SGHRS and CDR2 YFSETQ. Trimming took 3 bases from V and 7 from J; bases not matched to a gene: 5. The CDR3 runs to 13 residues.

This chain links TRBV4-3 with TRBJ2-5, with D possibly being TRBD2 (6 bases). Trimming took 0 bases from V and 5 from J, leaving 13 bases between them. The CDR3 runs to 15 residues. Per the germline V gene, CDR1 is LGHNA and CDR2 is YSLEER. This CDR3 reads CASSQDRLEMETQYF. As DNA, the CDR3 is TGCGCCAGCAGCCAAGACAGACTAGAGATGGAGACCCAGTACTTC.

The genes are TRBV20-1 and TRBJ2-7; TRBD2 agrees at 8 bases. The J segment lost 8 bases and the V segment lost 3 bases, leaving 15 bases of the junction unmatched. CDR3 size: 15 residues. Germline V gives CDR1 DFQATT, CDR2 SNEGSKA (reference sequence). CDR3 loop: CSARFRVGRAYKQYF. CDR3 coding DNA: TGCAGTGCTAGGTTCCGAGTCGGGAGGGCGTACAAGCAGTACTTC.

In this sample, this clonotype turned up a few times. The chain has TRBV12-3 or TRBV12-4 and TRBJ2-1; TRBD2 aligns across 11 bases. CDR3 length: 19 amino acids. Trimming removed 3 bases from V and 6 bases from J; junction bases left unmatched: 16. The CDR3, as DNA: TGTGCCAGCAGTTTGCGAGTAGCGGGGGGGCCGAGTATAGTCAATGAGCAGTTCTTC. This codes for CASSLRVAGGPSIVNEQFF.

J is TRBJ2-1 and V is TRBV27; the D is unclear. CDR1 and CDR2 from the germline V gene are MNHEY and SMNVEV (reference sequence). This CDR3 has 15 amino acids. Trimming removed 8 bases from V and 2 bases from J, with 16 bases in between. The CDR3 reads CASRYSVGTYNEQFF. The CDR3 DNA follows: TGTGCCAGCCGATATTCTGTCGGCACCTACAATGAGCAGTTCTTC.

There are a few counts of this clonotype. This sequence joins TRBV6-5 and TRBJ2-5, with 9 bases that match TRBD2. The CDR3 contains 14 residues. Unmatched junction bases numbered 7, after V lost 6 bases and J lost 5 bases. The germline V gene has CDR1 MNHEY and CDR2 SVGAGI. CDR3 coding DNA: TGTGCCAGCAGAGCTAGCGGGGTCAGGGAGACCCAGTACTTC. Amino acid sequence: CASRASGVRETQYF.

This clonotype was detected only a few times. The chain couples TRBV12-3 or TRBV12-4 to TRBJ1-1; 8 bases are shared with TRBD1. CDR3 length: 14 residues. The V and J ends lost 7 bases and 4 bases, in that order; junction bases with no gene match: 8. CDR3 nucleotides: TGTGCCAGCACCCTAGGACAGGGACGCACTGAAGCTTTCTTT. This gives the protein CASTLGQGRTEAFF.

The sample holds many counts of this clonotype. V usage is TRBV7-9 and J usage is TRBJ1-1; D is undetermined. CDR1 is SEHNR and CDR2 is FQNEAQ in the germline V gene (reference sequence). This CDR3 spans 16 amino acids. Trimming stripped 4 bases from V and 2 bases from J, with 17 bases between. CDR3 DNA: TGTGCCAGCAGCTCCATCCGTCGGCAGAGCAACACTGAAGCTTTCTTT. This gives the protein CASSSIRRQSNTEAFF.

The chain links TRBV25-1 to TRBJ1-4, with D possibly TRBD1 on 5 matching bases. The CDR3 is 15 amino acids. V lost 3 bases and J lost 5, with 13 bases in between. Germline V gene lookup returns CDR1 MGHDK and CDR2 SYGVNS. The chain's CDR3 is CASSDPWGRNEKLFF. In nucleotides, the CDR3 is TGTGCCAGCAGTGATCCCTGGGGCAGGAATGAAAAACTGTTTTTT.

This clonotype appeared many times. The chain uses TRBV6-5 and TRBJ2-3; D possibly corresponds to TRBD2 (6 bases). Trimming removed 0 bases from V and 1 base from J, with 11 bases in between. Per germline, CDR1 MNHEY and CDR2 SVGAGI. The CDR3 length is 16 residues. CDR3 sequence reads: CASSYSSQRGTDTQYF. In DNA, the CDR3 is TGTGCCAGCAGTTACTCGAGTCAGCGGGGCACAGATACGCAGTATTTT.

This clonotype was observed many times. This chain links TRBV20-1 with TRBJ2-7; 7 nucleotides agree with TRBD1. Germline CDR1 is DFQATT and CDR2 is SNEGSKA (reference sequence). The CDR3 is 13 amino acids. The V and J ends lost 5 bases and 5 bases, in that order; junction bases with no gene match: 9. CDR3 region: CSALRQGFHEQYF. The CDR3 DNA reads TGCAGTGCTTTGCGACAGGGTTTCCACGAGCAGTACTTC.

The sample holds many counts of this clonotype. CDR3 residues: CASSLDRWAGADTQYF. CDR3 bases: TGTGCCAGCAGTTTGGACCGTTGGGCGGGAGCAGATACGCAGTATTTT. The chain is built from TRBV12-3 or TRBV12-4 and TRBJ2-3; 7 bases agree with TRBD2. This CDR3 has 16 residues. The V gene end was trimmed by 3 bases and the J gene end by 4 bases; junction bases not matched to a gene: 10.

V and J are TRBV4-1 and TRBJ2-6; no definite D call. CDR1 is MGHRA and CDR2 is YSYEKL in the germline V gene. There are 18 residues in the CDR3. V was cut by 1 base and J by 0 bases, with 13 bases left in between. The CDR3, as DNA: TGCGCCAGCAGCCAAGGGGCGCCCGTCTCCTCTGGGGCCAACGTCCTGACTTTC. Residues: CASSQGAPVSSGANVLTF.

This clonotype occurred a few times. The chain joins TRBV10-3 to TRBJ1-2; D not resolved. The germline V gene encodes CDR1 ENHRY and CDR2 SYGVKD. V lost 4 bases to trimming and J lost 4 bases, with 10 bases between them. This CDR3 has 13 residues. In nucleotides, the CDR3 is TGTGCCATCAGTGGTGGGTCCTCCTATGGCTACACCTTC. It is translated as CAISGGSSYGYTF.